A single sample gave rise to the 7 T cell receptor beta chains below, sequenced in a study of neurological immune-mediated disorders. TCRdb re-analysed the 5' RACE reads in MiXCR, keeping a single row per CDR3 protein. This repertoire shows some 22,000 distinct CDR3 sequences, roughly a sixth found once; its top ten account for roughly 7%. The sample comprised CD8+ T cells from blood. These receptors came from a young woman with multiple sclerosis.

This clonotype was observed at least ten times. V is TRBV5-1 and J is TRBJ2-5; D is uncertain. Germline CDR1 and CDR2: SGHRS and YFSETQ. Trimming removed 4 bases at V and 5 bases at J, with 18 bases between. CDR3 length: 15 residues. The chain's CDR3 is CASSTPVPSRETQYF. CDR3 nucleotide sequence: TGCGCCAGCAGCACCCCGGTCCCCTCTCGGGAGACCCAGTACTTC.

This chain connects TRBV30 to TRBJ2-6; D gene ambiguous. Germline CDR1 reads GTSNPN; CDR2 reads SVGIG (reference sequence). The CDR3 extends over 14 amino acids. Trimming removed 8 bases at V and 4 bases at J, with 15 bases between. CDR3 sequence (DNA): TGTGCCCACCTGAGATTGGCGGGGGCCAACGTCCTGACTTTC. This translates into CAHLRLAGANVLTF.

The sample holds many counts of this clonotype. V is TRBV27 and J is TRBJ1-1; D not certain. Germline CDR1 MNHEY, CDR2 SMNVEV (reference sequence). This CDR3 spans 13 amino acids. V lost 2 bases and J lost 5, with 9 bases in between. The CDR3 spells CASSLISRTEAFF. CDR3 DNA sequence: TGTGCCAGCAGTTTAATCTCCCGGACTGAAGCTTTCTTT.

The gene calls are TRBV28 and TRBJ1-5; D is undetermined. V gave up 3 bases and J gave up 4 bases, with 16 bases separating them. Germline lookup yields CDR1 MDHEN and CDR2 SYDVKM. The CDR3 is made up of 16 amino acids. CDR3 in amino acids: CASSFGLDGANQPQHF. The CDR3 coding sequence is TGTGCCAGCAGTTTCGGCCTGGACGGAGCAAATCAGCCCCAGCATTTT.

This clonotype was seen repeatedly, ten times or more. This chain joins TRBV20-1 and TRBJ1-1; tentatively, D is TRBD1 (5 bases). Between the trimmed V and J ends, which lost 3 bases and 3 bases, there was a span of 14 bases. The CDR3 is made up of 14 amino acids. Per the germline V gene, CDR1 is DFQATT and CDR2 is SNEGSKA (reference sequence). CDR3: CSASDGSRDTEAFF. CDR3 DNA sequence: TGCAGTGCTAGCGACGGGAGCAGGGACACTGAAGCTTTCTTT.

This clonotype was observed many times. This rearrangement joins TRBV20-1 to TRBJ2-7, with TRBD2 matching over 9 bases. Germline CDR1 DFQATT, CDR2 SNEGSKA (reference sequence). V gave up 1 base and J gave up 6 bases; unmatched junction bases: 10. CDR3 size: 15 residues. This CDR3 reads CSARGGGATVGEQYF. For the CDR3, the DNA is TGCAGTGCTAGAGGCGGGGGGGCCACAGTTGGCGAGCAGTACTTC.

In this sample, this clonotype turned up many times. The gene calls are TRBV12-3 or TRBV12-4 and TRBJ2-1; D remains ambiguous. With 1 base removed from V and 1 base from J, the gap between germline ends came to 11 bases. The CDR3 runs to 16 residues. The DNA of the CDR3 is TGTGCCAGCAGTTTAGATAGAGGATATTCCTACAATGAGCAGTTCTTC. Its protein product is CASSLDRGYSYNEQFF.